This T cell receptor beta chain stems from a study of blood T cells in healthy people across ages. Alongside a J-beta primer mix, a sample-barcoded 5' primer served in a second PCR lasting about 6 to 11 cycles. All cDNA molecules were each tagged by a template-switch adaptor with 12 random nucleotides. TCRdb called the 5' RACE reads again in MiXCR, with one record for every CDR3 protein. The sample gives 1.4 million or so distinct CDR3 sequences, around 40% of which show up once; more than 4% is in the top ten. Germline V gene data show CDR1 as MDHEN and CDR2 as SYDVKM. V lost 6 bases, J lost 8 bases, and 5 bases stayed unmatched. CDR3 length: 13 residues. General study results and limits: Diversity estimates drawn from one million T cells were deemed underestimates. Using unsorted PBMCs precluded a conclusive naive versus antigen-experienced comparison. Naive T cell percentage showed a strong correlation with TCR beta diversity.

Comments on this clonotype: Its antigen is as yet unknown.

The receptor was derived from a woman under 30 in good health. Source material: blood. The chain combines TRBV28 with TRBJ1-4; 8 nucleotides line up with TRBD1. CDR3 in DNA: TGTGCCAGCAGGGGACAGGAATGGGAAAAACTGTTTTTT. Residues: CASRGQEWEKLFF.